These 9 T cell receptor beta chains originate from one sample sequenced in a study of blood T cells in healthy people across ages. Using a J-beta primer mix together with a sample-barcoded 5' primer, a second PCR was run for roughly 6 to 11 cycles. MiXCR, run by TCRdb on the 5' RACE reads, gives a single entry per CDR3 protein. The table includes 800,000 to 950,000 distinct CDR3 sequences, roughly 43% detected once. Sequencing input: blood. Receptors originate from a man younger than 45 in good health.

V gene TRBV6-5 combines with J gene TRBJ2-1; D is unresolved. Trimming removed 0 bases from V and 7 bases from J, with 10 bases in between. CDR1 is MNHEY and CDR2 is SVGAGI in the germline V gene. This CDR3 spans 14 amino acids. The CDR3: CASSYSRWSNEQFF. The CDR3, as DNA: TGTGCCAGCAGTTACTCGAGGTGGTCGAATGAGCAGTTCTTC.

This clonotype was counted once. This chain uses TRBV6-5 with TRBJ2-7, with D possibly matching TRBD2 (6 bases). V was shortened by 6 bases and J by 8 bases, with 20 bases between the two germline ends. The CDR3 runs 14 residues. The V gene's germline CDR1 is MNHEY and CDR2 SVGAGI. In nucleotides, the CDR3 is TGTGCCAGCAGGGCCTGGGCAGGGAGGAATCAGCAGTACTTC. It specifies CASRAWAGRNQQYF.

The rearrangement links TRBV12-3 or TRBV12-4 to TRBJ2-1; 10 positions agree with TRBD1. This CDR3 contains 15 residues. Trimming took 7 bases from V and 3 from J; bases not matched to a gene: 6. CDR3 bases: TGTGCCAGCACCCTAGGACAGGGGGTCTACAATGAGCAGTTCTTC. Protein: CASTLGQGVYNEQFF.

This clonotype was picked up a small number of times. The chain carries TRBV2 and TRBJ2-7; 7 bases are shared with TRBD2. Gene TRBJ2-5 matches the end of the DNA better, so the J call may be wrong. CDR1 SNHLY and CDR2 FYNNEI come from the germline V gene. The CDR3 contains 13 residues. CDR3 sequence reads: CASRAGVRETQYF. The CDR3 nucleotides read TGTGCCAGCAGGGCGGGAGTAAGGGAGACCCAGTACTTC.

J is TRBJ1-4 and V is TRBV21-1. TRBV21-1 is an annotated pseudogene. CDR3 length: 12 residues. Here the CDR3 reads CASRREGEKLFF. Here the CDR3 DNA reads TGTGCCAGCCGGAGGGAGGGTGAAAAACTGTTTTTT.

This clonotype occurred a few times. This chain connects TRBV25-1 to TRBJ2-7, with D perhaps TRBD1 (5 bases). CDR1 is MGHDK and CDR2 is SYGVNS in the germline V gene. This CDR3 has 16 residues. V dropped 0 bases and J dropped 0 bases, with 12 bases sitting between them. CDR3 nucleotide sequence: TGTGCCAGCAGTGAATATAGGGGCAGTAGCTCCTACGAGCAGTACTTC. It specifies CASSEYRGSSSYEQYF.

The chain employs TRBV4-2 and TRBJ1-1; the D gene is possibly TRBD1 (5 bases). Germline lookup yields CDR1 LGHNA and CDR2 YNFKEQ. The CDR3 runs to 15 residues. V lost 1 base to trimming and J lost 0 bases, with 9 bases between them. This CDR3 is CASSQATGLNTEAFF. CDR3 in DNA: TGTGCCAGCAGCCAAGCAACGGGGCTGAACACTGAAGCTTTCTTT.

The CDR3 region is CASSYSEGAGINEQFF. CDR3 bases: TGTGCCAGCAGTTACTCAGAGGGCGCGGGTATCAATGAGCAGTTCTTC. This chain uses TRBV6-2 or TRBV6-3 with TRBJ2-1, with D perhaps TRBD2 (5 bases). This CDR3 spans 16 amino acids. Trimming removed 0 bases from V and 6 bases from J, with 15 bases in between. Germline V gives CDR1 MNHEY, CDR2 SVGEGT.

This clonotype occurred a few times. This chain uses TRBV28 with TRBJ2-7; 9 bases are a match to TRBD2. The DNA end favors TRBJ2-5, so the J call may be wrong. The CDR3 extends over 16 amino acids. Germline V gene lookup returns CDR1 MDHEN and CDR2 SYDVKM. Here the CDR3 reads CASSFRLAGLRETQYF. The CDR3 region has the DNA TGTGCCAGCAGTTTCAGGCTAGCGGGGCTCAGGGAGACCCAGTACTTC.